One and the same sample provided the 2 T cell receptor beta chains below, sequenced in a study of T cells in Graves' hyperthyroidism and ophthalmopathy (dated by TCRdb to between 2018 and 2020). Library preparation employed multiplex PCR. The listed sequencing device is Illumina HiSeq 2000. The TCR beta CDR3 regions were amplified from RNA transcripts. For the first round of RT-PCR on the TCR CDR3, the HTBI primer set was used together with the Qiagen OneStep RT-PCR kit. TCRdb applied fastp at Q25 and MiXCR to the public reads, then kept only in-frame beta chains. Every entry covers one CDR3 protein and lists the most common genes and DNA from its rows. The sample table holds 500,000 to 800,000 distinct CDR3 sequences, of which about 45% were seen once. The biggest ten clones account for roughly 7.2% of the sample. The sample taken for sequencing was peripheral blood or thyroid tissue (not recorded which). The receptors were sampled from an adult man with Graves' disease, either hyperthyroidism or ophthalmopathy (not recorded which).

The CDR3 DNA follows: TGTGCCAGCAGCAGACAGGGGGTGGTCTATGGCTACACCTTC. Its protein is CASSRQGVVYGYTF. The chain employs TRBV9 and TRBJ1-2; TRBD1 matches at 9 bases. V lost 4 bases and J lost 4; bases outside the gene matches: 5. This CDR3 is 14 amino acids long. Germline CDR1 reads SGDLS; CDR2 reads YYNGEE.

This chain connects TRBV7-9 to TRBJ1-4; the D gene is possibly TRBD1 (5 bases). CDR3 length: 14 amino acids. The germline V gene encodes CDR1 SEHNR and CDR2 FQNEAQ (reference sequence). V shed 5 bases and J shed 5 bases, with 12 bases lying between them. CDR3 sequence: CASSLGVRNEKLFF. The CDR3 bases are TGTGCCAGCAGCCTAGGGGTCCGGAATGAAAAACTGTTTTTT.